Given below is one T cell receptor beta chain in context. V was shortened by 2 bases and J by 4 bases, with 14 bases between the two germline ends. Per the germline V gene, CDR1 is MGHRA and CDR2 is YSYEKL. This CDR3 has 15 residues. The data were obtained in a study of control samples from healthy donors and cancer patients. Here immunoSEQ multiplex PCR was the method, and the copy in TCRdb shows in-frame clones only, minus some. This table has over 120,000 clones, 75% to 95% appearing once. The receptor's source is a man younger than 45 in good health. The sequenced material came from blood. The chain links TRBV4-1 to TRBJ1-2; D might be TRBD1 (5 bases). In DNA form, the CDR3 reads TGCGCCAGCAGCCAATACCAGACCGGGGGCTATGGCTACACCTTC. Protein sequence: CASSQYQTGGYGYTF.